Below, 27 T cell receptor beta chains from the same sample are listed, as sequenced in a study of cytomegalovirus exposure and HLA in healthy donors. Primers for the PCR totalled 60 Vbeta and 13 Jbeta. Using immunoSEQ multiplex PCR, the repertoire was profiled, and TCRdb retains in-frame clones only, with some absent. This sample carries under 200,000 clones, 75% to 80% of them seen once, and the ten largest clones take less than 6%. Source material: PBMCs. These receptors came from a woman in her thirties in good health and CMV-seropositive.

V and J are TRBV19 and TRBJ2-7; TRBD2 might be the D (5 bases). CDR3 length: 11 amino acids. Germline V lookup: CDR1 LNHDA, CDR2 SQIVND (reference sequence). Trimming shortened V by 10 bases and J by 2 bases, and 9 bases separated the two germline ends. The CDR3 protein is CATREAYEQYF. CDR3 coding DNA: TGTGCCACCCGGGAAGCCTACGAGCAGTACTTC.

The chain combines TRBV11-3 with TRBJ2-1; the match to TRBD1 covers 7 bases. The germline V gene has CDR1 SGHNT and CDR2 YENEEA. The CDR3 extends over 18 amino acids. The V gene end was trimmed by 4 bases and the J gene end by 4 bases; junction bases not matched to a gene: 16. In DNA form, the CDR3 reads TGTGCCAGCAGCTCCGCGACAGGGCTCGAAGGAATTTACAATGAGCAGTTCTTC. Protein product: CASSSATGLEGIYNEQFF.

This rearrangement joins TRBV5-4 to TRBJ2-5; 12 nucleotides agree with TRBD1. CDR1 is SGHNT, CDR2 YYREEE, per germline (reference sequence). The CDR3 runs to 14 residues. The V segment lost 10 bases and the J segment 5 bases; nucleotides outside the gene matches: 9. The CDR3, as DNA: TGTGCCTCAAAGGGACAGGGGGCCTGGGAGACCCAGTACTTC. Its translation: CASKGQGAWETQYF.

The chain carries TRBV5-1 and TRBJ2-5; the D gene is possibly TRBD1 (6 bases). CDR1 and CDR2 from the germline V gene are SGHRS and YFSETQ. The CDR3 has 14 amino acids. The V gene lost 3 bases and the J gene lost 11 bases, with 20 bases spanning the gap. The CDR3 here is CASSSQGTHEEQYF. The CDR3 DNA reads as TGCGCCAGCAGCTCACAGGGTACCCATGAAGAGCAGTACTTC.

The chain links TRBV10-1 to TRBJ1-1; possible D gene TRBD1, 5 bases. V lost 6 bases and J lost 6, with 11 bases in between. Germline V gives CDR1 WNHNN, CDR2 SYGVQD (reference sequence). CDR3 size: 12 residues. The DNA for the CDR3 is TGCGCCAGCAGCGCCGGGGGGGCTGAAGCTTTCTTT. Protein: CASSAGGAEAFF.

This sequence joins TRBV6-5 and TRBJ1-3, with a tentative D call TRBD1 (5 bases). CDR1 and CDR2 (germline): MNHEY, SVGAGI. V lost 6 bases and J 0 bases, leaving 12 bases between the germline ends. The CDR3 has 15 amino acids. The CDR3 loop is CASSTDRDSGNTIYF. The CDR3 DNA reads TGTGCCAGCAGCACCGACAGAGACTCTGGAAACACCATATATTTT.

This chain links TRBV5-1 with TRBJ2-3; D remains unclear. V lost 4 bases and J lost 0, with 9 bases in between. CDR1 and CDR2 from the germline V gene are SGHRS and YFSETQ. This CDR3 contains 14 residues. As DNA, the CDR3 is TGCGCCAGCAGCCTCAGTGCTAGCACAGATACGCAGTATTTT. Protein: CASSLSASTDTQYF. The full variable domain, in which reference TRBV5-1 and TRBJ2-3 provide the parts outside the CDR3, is KAGVTQTPRYLIKTRGQQVTLSCSPISGHRSVSWYQQTPGQGLQFLFEYFSETQRNKGNFPGRFSGRQFSNSRSEMNVSTLELGDSALYLCASSLSASTDTQYFGPGTRLTVL.

The CDR3 DNA follows: TGCGCCAGCAGTCAAGAGGGGGGGCCAGAACGGACTCAGCCCCAGCATTTT. It translates to CASSQEGGPERTQPQHF. The rearrangement joins TRBV23-1 to TRBJ1-5; tentative D call: TRBD1 (6 bases). TRBV23-1 carries the ORF label, with uncertain function. V was pared by 2 bases and J by 6 bases, with 20 bases between. The CDR3 contains 17 residues.

CDR3 sequence reads: CASFRDRVSYEQYF. The CDR3 bases are TGTGCCAGCTTCCGGGACAGGGTCTCCTACGAGCAGTACTTC. The chain carries TRBV18 and TRBJ2-7, with TRBD1 identical over 9 bases. The CDR3 is 14 residues long. The V and J ends lost 7 bases and 0 bases, in that order; junction bases with no gene match: 4. Germline values: CDR1 KGHSH, CDR2 LQKENI.

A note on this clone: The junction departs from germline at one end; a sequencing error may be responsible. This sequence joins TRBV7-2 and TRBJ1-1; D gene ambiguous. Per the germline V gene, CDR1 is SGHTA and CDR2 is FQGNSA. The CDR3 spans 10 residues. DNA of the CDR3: TGTGCCAGCAGCTTGCTTCGGGAGGAGTTT. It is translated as CASSLLREEF. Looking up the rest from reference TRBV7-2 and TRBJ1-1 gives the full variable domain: GAGVSQSPSNKVTEKGKDVELRCDPISGHTALYWYRQSLGQGLEFLIYFQGNSAPDKSGLPSDRFSAERTGGSVSTLTIQRTQQEDSAVYLCASSLLREEFGQGTRLTVV.

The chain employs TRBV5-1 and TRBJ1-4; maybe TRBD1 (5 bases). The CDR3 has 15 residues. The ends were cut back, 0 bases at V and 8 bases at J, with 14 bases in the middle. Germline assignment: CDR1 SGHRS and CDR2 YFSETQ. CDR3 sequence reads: CASSLGGGFEEKLFF. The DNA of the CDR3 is TGCGCCAGCAGCTTGGGGGGGGGATTTGAGGAAAAACTGTTTTTT.

The CDR3, as DNA: TGTGCCAGCAGTGAGAGGGATAATGAGCAGTTCTTC. Protein sequence: CASSERDNEQFF. This chain connects TRBV6-5 to TRBJ2-1; D is possibly TRBD2 (5 bases). V was clipped by 5 bases and J by 7 bases, with 9 bases between them. The germline V gene has CDR1 MNHEY and CDR2 SVGAGI. This CDR3 comprises 12 residues.

The CDR3 here is CASSDPGQAPYEQYF. The CDR3 coding sequence is TGTGCCAGCAGTGACCCCGGACAGGCCCCCTACGAGCAGTACTTC. The genes are TRBV25-1 and TRBJ2-7; 7 bases align to TRBD1. V shed 3 bases, J shed 2 bases, and the junction held 7 bases outside the gene matches. The CDR3 is 15 residues long. In germline, CDR1 is MGHDK, CDR2 SYGVNS.

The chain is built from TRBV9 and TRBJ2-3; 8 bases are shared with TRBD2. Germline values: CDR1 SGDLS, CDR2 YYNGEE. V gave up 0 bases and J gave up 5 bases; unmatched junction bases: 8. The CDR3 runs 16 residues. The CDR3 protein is CASSVAVGGALDTQYF. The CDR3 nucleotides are TGTGCCAGCAGCGTAGCGGTCGGGGGGGCCTTAGATACGCAGTATTTT.

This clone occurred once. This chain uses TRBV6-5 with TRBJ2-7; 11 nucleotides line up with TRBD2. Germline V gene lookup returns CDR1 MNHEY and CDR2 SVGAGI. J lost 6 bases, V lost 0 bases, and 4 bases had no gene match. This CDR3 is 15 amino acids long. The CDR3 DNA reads TGTGCCAGCAGTTACTCGACTAGCGGGGCCTTCGAGCAGTACTTC. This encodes CASSYSTSGAFEQYF.

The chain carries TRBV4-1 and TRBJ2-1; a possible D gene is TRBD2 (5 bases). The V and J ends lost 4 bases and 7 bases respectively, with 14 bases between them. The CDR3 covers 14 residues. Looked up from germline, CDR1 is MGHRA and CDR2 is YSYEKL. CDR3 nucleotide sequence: TGCGCCAGCAGCCCCTCCGGGTGGAGGAATGAGCAGTTCTTC. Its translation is CASSPSGWRNEQFF.

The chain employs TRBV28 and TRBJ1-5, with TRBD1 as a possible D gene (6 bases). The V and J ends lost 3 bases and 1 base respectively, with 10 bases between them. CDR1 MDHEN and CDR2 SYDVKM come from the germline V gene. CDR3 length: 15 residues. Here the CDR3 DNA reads TGTGCCAGCAGTTTGGACAGATTGAGCAATCAGCCCCAGCATTTT. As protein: CASSLDRLSNQPQHF.

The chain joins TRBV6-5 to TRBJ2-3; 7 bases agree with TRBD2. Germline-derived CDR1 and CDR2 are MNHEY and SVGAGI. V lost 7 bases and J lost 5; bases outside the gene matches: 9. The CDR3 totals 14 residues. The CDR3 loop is CASNLLARKDTQYF. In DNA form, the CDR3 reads TGTGCCAGCAACTTACTAGCGAGAAAAGATACGCAGTATTTT.

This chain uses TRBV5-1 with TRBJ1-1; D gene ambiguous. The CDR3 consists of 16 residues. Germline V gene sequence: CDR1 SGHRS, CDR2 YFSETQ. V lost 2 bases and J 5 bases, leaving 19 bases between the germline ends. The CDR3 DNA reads TGCGCCAGCAGCTTTCGGCCAAGATCGGGAGAGACTGAAGCTTTCTTT. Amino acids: CASSFRPRSGETEAFF.

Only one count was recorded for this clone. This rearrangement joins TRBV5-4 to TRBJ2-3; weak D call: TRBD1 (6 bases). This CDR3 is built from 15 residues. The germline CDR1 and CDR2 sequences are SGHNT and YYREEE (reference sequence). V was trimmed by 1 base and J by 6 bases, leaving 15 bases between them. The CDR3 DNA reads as TGTGCCAGCAGCTTGAATGGGGGCTGGAGGGATACGCAGTATTTT. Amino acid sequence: CASSLNGGWRDTQYF. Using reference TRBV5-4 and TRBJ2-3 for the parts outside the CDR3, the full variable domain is ETGVTQSPTHLIKTRGQQVTLRCSSQSGHNTVSWYQQALGQGPQFIFQYYREEENGRGNFPPRFSGLQFPNYSSELNVNALELDDSALYLCASSLNGGWRDTQYFGPGTRLTVL.

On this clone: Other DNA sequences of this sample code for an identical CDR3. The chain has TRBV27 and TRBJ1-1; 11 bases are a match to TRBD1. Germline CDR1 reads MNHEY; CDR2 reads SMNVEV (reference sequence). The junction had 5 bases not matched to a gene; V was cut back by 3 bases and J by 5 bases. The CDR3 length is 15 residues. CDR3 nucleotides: TGTGCCAGCAGTTTGTCCGGGACAGGGGGAACTGAAGCTTTCTTT. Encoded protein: CASSLSGTGGTEAFF.

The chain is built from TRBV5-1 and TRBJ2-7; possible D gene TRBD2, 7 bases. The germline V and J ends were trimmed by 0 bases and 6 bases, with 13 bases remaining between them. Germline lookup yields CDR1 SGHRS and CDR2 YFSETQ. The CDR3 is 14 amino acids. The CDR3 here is CASSLVPGEGEQYF. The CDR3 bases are TGCGCCAGCAGCTTGGTCCCAGGGGAGGGCGAGCAGTACTTC.

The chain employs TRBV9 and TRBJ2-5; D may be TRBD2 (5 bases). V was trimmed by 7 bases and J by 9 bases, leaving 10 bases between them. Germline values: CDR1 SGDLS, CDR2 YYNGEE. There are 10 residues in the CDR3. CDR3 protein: CASGPSPQYF. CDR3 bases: TGTGCCAGCGGACCTAGCCCCCAGTACTTC.

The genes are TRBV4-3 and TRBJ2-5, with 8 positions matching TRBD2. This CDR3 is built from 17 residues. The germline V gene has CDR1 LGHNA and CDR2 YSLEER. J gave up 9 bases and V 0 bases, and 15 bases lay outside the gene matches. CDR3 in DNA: TGCGCCAGCAGCCAAGATAAGGGTTTTTCTCCCGGGGGGGCCCAGTACTTC. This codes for CASSQDKGFSPGGAQYF.

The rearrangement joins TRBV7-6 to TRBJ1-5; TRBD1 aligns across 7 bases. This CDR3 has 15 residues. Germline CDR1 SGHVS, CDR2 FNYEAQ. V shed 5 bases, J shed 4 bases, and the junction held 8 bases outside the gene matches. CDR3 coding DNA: TGTGCCAGCAGCCCACACAGGGGTAGTAATCAGCCCCAGCATTTT. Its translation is CASSPHRGSNQPQHF.

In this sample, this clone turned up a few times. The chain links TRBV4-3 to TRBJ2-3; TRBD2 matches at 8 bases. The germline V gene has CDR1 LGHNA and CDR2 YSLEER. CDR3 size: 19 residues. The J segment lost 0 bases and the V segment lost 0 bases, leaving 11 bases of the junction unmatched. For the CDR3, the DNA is TGCGCCAGCAGCCAAGACGGTGCGGGGGGCCCATCTAGCACAGATACGCAGTATTTT. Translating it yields CASSQDGAGGPSSTDTQYF.

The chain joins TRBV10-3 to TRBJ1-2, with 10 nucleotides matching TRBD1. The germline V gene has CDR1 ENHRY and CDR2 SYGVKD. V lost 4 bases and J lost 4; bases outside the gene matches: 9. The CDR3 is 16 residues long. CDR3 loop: CAISVNGTGVFYGYTF. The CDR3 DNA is TGTGCCATCAGTGTAAACGGGACAGGGGTTTTCTATGGCTACACCTTC.